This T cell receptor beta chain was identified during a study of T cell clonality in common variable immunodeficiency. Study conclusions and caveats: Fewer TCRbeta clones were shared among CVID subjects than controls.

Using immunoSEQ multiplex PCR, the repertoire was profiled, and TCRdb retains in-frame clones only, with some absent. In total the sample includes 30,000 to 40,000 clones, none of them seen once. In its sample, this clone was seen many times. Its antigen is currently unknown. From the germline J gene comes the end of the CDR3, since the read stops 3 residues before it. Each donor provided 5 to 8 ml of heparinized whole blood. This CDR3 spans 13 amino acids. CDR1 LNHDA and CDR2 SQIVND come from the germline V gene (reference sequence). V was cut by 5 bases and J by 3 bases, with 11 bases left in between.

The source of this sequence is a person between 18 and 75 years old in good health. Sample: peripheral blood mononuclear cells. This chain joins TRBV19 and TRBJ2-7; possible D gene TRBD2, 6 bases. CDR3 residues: CASSVGTYYEQYF. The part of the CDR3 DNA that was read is TGTGCCAGTAGTGTCGGGACTTACTACGAG.